One and the same sample provided the 14 T cell receptor beta chains below, sequenced in a study of blood T cell repertoires in COVID-19. This table comes from immunoSEQ multiplex PCR, and its TCRdb copy is limited to in-frame clones, with some not included. The profile shows 55,000 to 80,000 clones, roughly 89% of them singletons. Sequencing was performed on peripheral blood. The source is an elderly man with acute or convalescent COVID-19.

Note on this clone: The sample carries other DNA sequences with the same CDR3. V usage is TRBV27 and J usage is TRBJ2-7; possible D gene TRBD2, 6 bases. CDR1 and CDR2 from the germline V gene are MNHEY and SMNVEV (reference sequence). The CDR3 has 13 amino acids. V was shortened by 2 bases and J by 2 bases, with 7 bases between the two germline ends. The CDR3 nucleotides are TGTGCCAGCAGTTTAGCGGGAACCTACGAGCAGTACTTC. This encodes CASSLAGTYEQYF.

V usage is TRBV5-8 and J usage is TRBJ1-1; 8 nucleotides align to TRBD1. Germline V CDR1 and CDR2: SGHTS, YDEGEE. The CDR3 contains 14 residues. V trimming: 3 bases; J trimming: 2 bases; junction bases outside the gene matches: 3. The CDR3 loop is CASSSGQGNTEAFF. The CDR3 DNA follows: TGTGCCAGCAGCTCCGGACAGGGAAACACTGAAGCTTTCTTT.

V is TRBV30 and J is TRBJ1-1; D may be TRBD1 (6 bases). This CDR3 has 16 residues. Trimming took 2 bases from V and 0 from J, leaving 16 bases between them. Germline assignment: CDR1 GTSNPN and CDR2 SVGIG (reference sequence). CDR3: CAWSSARTDVNTEAFF. CDR3 nucleotides: TGTGCCTGGAGTTCTGCACGGACAGATGTGAACACTGAAGCTTTCTTT.

The V call is TRBV7-6, the J call TRBJ2-1; D is undetermined. The length of the CDR3 is 13 residues. Germline-derived CDR1 and CDR2 are SGHVS and FNYEAQ. Trimming shortened V by 7 bases and J by 0 bases, and 7 bases separated the two germline ends. This CDR3 reads CASKQPSYNEQFF. DNA for the CDR3: TGTGCCAGCAAACAGCCCTCCTACAATGAGCAGTTCTTC.

The V gene is TRBV5-4, the J gene TRBJ1-2, with unresolved D. V gave up 0 bases and J gave up 3 bases, with 9 bases separating them. Germline CDR1 SGHNT, CDR2 YYREEE (reference sequence). The CDR3 contains 14 residues. CDR3 region: CASSLGGRDYGYTF. The CDR3 DNA reads TGTGCCAGCAGCTTGGGCGGAAGAGACTATGGCTACACCTTC.

V gene TRBV27 combines with J gene TRBJ1-2; D possibly corresponds to TRBD1 (5 bases). The V end lost 8 bases, the J end lost 2 bases, and 18 bases lay between the germline ends. Germline-derived CDR1 and CDR2 are MNHEY and SMNVEV (reference sequence). There are 15 residues in the CDR3. The DNA of the CDR3 is TGTGCCAGCGGCTTGATTCAGGGTGACAACTATGGCTACACCTTC. Translation: CASGLIQGDNYGYTF.

The gene calls are TRBV24-1 and TRBJ2-5; D not resolved. Germline V gene sequence: CDR1 KGHDR, CDR2 SFDVKD. This CDR3 spans 17 amino acids. The V gene lost 4 bases and the J gene lost 3 bases, with 20 bases spanning the gap. The CDR3 DNA follows: TGTGCCACCAGTGACCCCGCGTCCGGAGTAGGAGAAGAGACCCAGTACTTC. Its translation is CATSDPASGVGEETQYF.

The rearrangement links TRBV28 to TRBJ2-1; 7 bases align to TRBD2. The trim removed 7 bases at V and 2 bases at J, leaving 8 bases unmatched. Germline V gives CDR1 MDHEN, CDR2 SYDVKM. CDR3 size: 15 residues. CDR3 protein: CASISDSGTYNEQFF. The CDR3 bases are TGTGCCAGCATCAGCGACAGCGGGACCTACAATGAGCAGTTCTTC.

The chain uses TRBV6-5 and TRBJ1-3; D is unresolved. CDR3 size: 15 residues. Trimming shortened V by 0 bases and J by 2 bases, and 8 bases separated the two germline ends. Germline loops: CDR1 MNHEY, CDR2 SVGAGI. CDR3 nucleotide sequence: TGTGCCAGCAGTTACTCGAGGGCTACTGGAAACACCATATATTTT. Translated: CASSYSRATGNTIYF.

The gene calls are TRBV5-1 and TRBJ1-1; no clear D gene. The CDR3 is made up of 14 amino acids. Germline CDR1 is SGHRS and CDR2 is YFSETQ. Trimming removed 2 bases at V and 1 base at J, with 9 bases between. CDR3 loop: CASSLNQANTEAFF. CDR3 coding DNA: TGCGCCAGCAGCTTAAATCAGGCGAACACTGAAGCTTTCTTT. The whole variable domain, filled in from reference TRBV5-1 and TRBJ1-1, reads KAGVTQTPRYLIKTRGQQVTLSCSPISGHRSVSWYQQTPGQGLQFLFEYFSETQRNKGNFPGRFSGRQFSNSRSEMNVSTLELGDSALYLCASSLNQANTEAFFGQGTRLTVV.

The chain is built from TRBV7-9 and TRBJ2-3; D is perhaps TRBD2 (7 bases). This CDR3 region has 15 residues. Germline lookup yields CDR1 SEHNR and CDR2 FQNEAQ (reference sequence). V was shortened by 0 bases and J by 4 bases, with 11 bases between the two germline ends. The CDR3 loop is CASSLAGGPADTQYF. CDR3 in DNA: TGTGCCAGCAGCTTAGCGGGGGGGCCGGCAGATACGCAGTATTTT.

This chain connects TRBV24-1 to TRBJ2-1; a weak D match, TRBD2 (6 bases). Germline V lookup: CDR1 KGHDR, CDR2 SFDVKD. V dropped 0 bases and J dropped 1 base, with 6 bases sitting between them. This CDR3 spans 15 amino acids. The CDR3 sequence is CATSDLGGSYNEQFF. The CDR3 DNA reads TGTGCCACCAGTGATTTGGGGGGGTCCTACAATGAGCAGTTCTTC.

This clone was observed once. The chain links TRBV14 to TRBJ1-4, with a possible D match to TRBD1 (6 bases). Per the germline V gene, CDR1 is SGHDN and CDR2 is FVKESK. Trimming removed 3 bases at V and 3 bases at J, with 14 bases between. The CDR3 has 16 amino acids. The chain's CDR3 is CASSQRTGYPNEKLFF. The CDR3 DNA reads TGTGCCAGCAGCCAGAGAACAGGGTACCCTAATGAAAAACTGTTTTTT.

This clone was seen once. This chain connects TRBV4-1 to TRBJ2-7; 9 bases fit TRBD1. The V and J ends lost 0 bases and 3 bases, in that order; junction bases with no gene match: 0. CDR3 length: 14 amino acids. Germline V CDR1 and CDR2: MGHRA, YSYEKL. The CDR3 DNA is TGCGCCAGCAGCCAAGAGGACAGGGGCTACGAGCAGTACTTC. Translation: CASSQEDRGYEQYF.